This T cell receptor (beta chain) was observed in a study of human T cells and chemical hapten exposure. Study context: All patients underwent weekly scalp dosing with diphenylcyclopropenone for the full roughly 23-week study.

This clonotype was observed many times. The time point: patch test 3, about 24 weeks after DPC sensitization. Treatment reported: therapeutic diphenylcyclopropenone sensitization with weekly scalp DPC. Blood draws came first, before each patch test. The library put unique molecular identifiers onto individual cDNA molecules. Authors' analysis steps: Individual samples carried between roughly 23,224 and 700,000 TCRs, with 95,638 as the median. TCRdb re-derived calls from the RACE reads in MiXCR, one entry per CDR3 protein. In this record, the V and J calls reflect TCRdb's handling and not the investigators' own analysis. The table lists tens of thousands of distinct CDR3 sequences, approximately 13% of them singletons. Specimen: whole blood, collected in connection with sensitization to the hapten diphenylcyclopropenone (DPC). This TCR was recovered from a woman aged 45 to 65 with alopecia areata. Some clones in this sample may be carry-over from other donors' samples.

The CDR3 loop reads CASSSLGTDPYEQYF. CDR3 in DNA: TGTGCCAGCAGTTCCCTCGGGACAGACCCCTACGAGCAGTACTTC. The rearrangement uses TRBV12-3 or TRBV12-4 and TRBJ2-7; 7 bases match TRBD1. Losses at the gene ends were 4 bases for V and 2 bases for J; bases not matched to a gene: 8. The CDR3 runs to 15 residues.